Below are 10 T cell receptor beta chains sequenced from a single sample in a study of blood T cell repertoires in COVID-19. The method was immunoSEQ multiplex PCR; TCRdb's version includes in-frame clones alone and lacks a portion of them. The sample lists approximately 76,000 clones, about 89% occurring once. Sequencing was carried out using peripheral blood. The receptor source for this set is a woman aged 55 to 70 with acute or convalescent COVID-19.

The chain recombines TRBV19 with TRBJ2-2, with 7 bases lining up with TRBD1. Per the germline V gene, CDR1 is LNHDA and CDR2 is SQIVND (reference sequence). The CDR3 sequence is 16 residues long. Trimming removed 3 bases from V and 7 bases from J; junction bases left unmatched: 11. CDR3 amino acids: CASSIPRQGDSGELFF. The CDR3 bases are TGTGCCAGTAGTATCCCCCGACAGGGAGATAGCGGGGAGCTGTTTTTT.

The rearrangement joins TRBV5-1 to TRBJ1-6; D is ambiguous. Germline V gene sequence: CDR1 SGHRS, CDR2 YFSETQ. V was shortened by 0 bases and J by 7 bases, with 8 bases between the two germline ends. This CDR3 is built from 14 residues. The CDR3 region is CASSLGSVNSPLHF. The CDR3 bases are TGCGCCAGCAGCTTGGGGTCGGTAAATTCACCCCTCCACTTT.

CDR3 sequence reads: CSASQGDQPQHF. The CDR3 nucleotides read TGCAGTGCTAGTCAAGGGGATCAGCCCCAGCATTTT. The genes are TRBV20-1 and TRBJ1-5; tentatively, D is TRBD1 (5 bases). Germline lookup yields CDR1 DFQATT and CDR2 SNEGSKA (reference sequence). This CDR3 spans 12 amino acids. V was clipped by 3 bases and J by 5 bases, with 8 bases between them.

The chain links TRBV5-1 to TRBJ2-5, with D tentatively TRBD2 (5 bases). The CDR3 extends over 14 amino acids. Germline V lookup: CDR1 SGHRS, CDR2 YFSETQ. V gave up 4 bases and J gave up 2 bases, with 12 bases separating them. This CDR3 is CASSPGLAQETQYF. DNA of the CDR3: TGCGCCAGCAGCCCCGGACTCGCACAAGAGACCCAGTACTTC.

The chain recombines TRBV2 with TRBJ2-3; tentatively, D is TRBD1 (6 bases). V was trimmed by 4 bases and J by 9 bases, leaving 20 bases between them. This CDR3 contains 15 residues. Germline CDR1 SNHLY, CDR2 FYNNEI. Written as DNA, the CDR3 is TGTGCCAGCAGTGGTGGGGGCCTGACCGGACTGACGCAGTATTTT. Translating gives CASSGGGLTGLTQYF. Full variable domain (missing parts from reference TRBV2 and TRBJ2-3): EPEVTQTPSHQVTQMGQEVILRCVPISNHLYFYWYRQILGQKVEFLVSFYNNEISEKSEIFDDQFSVERPDGSNFTLKIRSTKLEDSAMYFCASSGGGLTGLTQYFGPGTRLTVL.

This sequence joins TRBV6-4 and TRBJ2-1; 9 bases are shared with TRBD1. Germline lookup yields CDR1 MRHNA and CDR2 SNTAGT. Unmatched junction bases numbered 10, after V lost 6 bases and J lost 1 base. The CDR3 is made up of 17 amino acids. The CDR3 bases are TGTGCCAGCAGAATAGGGACAGGGACTCCTTCCTACAATGAGCAGTTCTTC. Residues: CASRIGTGTPSYNEQFF.

V is TRBV7-9 and J is TRBJ2-3; 9 bases line up with TRBD2. The ends lost 8 bases at V and 2 bases at J; junction bases unmatched: 5. CDR3 length equals 14 residues. The germline gives CDR1 SEHNR, CDR2 FQNEAQ (reference sequence). CDR3 loop: CASGLAGPTDTQYF. DNA of the CDR3: TGTGCCAGCGGTCTAGCGGGGCCCACAGATACGCAGTATTTT.

The rearrangement uses TRBV5-4 and TRBJ2-2; no firm D call. Germline-derived CDR1 and CDR2 are SGHNT and YYREEE (reference sequence). The V gene lost 3 bases and the J gene lost 5 bases, with 11 bases spanning the gap. The CDR3 length is 14 residues. The CDR3 coding sequence is TGTGCCAGCAGCTCCGGGTCTTATACCGGGGAGCTGTTTTTT. Its protein is CASSSGSYTGELFF.

The chain has TRBV19 and TRBJ1-1, with 8 bases aligning to TRBD1. The CDR3 runs 15 residues. From germline, CDR1 is LNHDA and CDR2 SQIVND (reference sequence). After removal of 11 bases from V and 3 bases from J, the junction contained 14 bases not matched to a gene. CDR3 residues: CASQRPGGRDTEAFF. The CDR3 DNA follows: TGTGCCTCTCAGAGGCCAGGGGGCAGGGACACTGAAGCTTTCTTT.

This chain connects TRBV18 to TRBJ1-1; no reliable D call. The germline V gene has CDR1 KGHSH and CDR2 LQKENI. This CDR3 comprises 12 residues. With 5 bases removed from V and 0 bases from J, the gap between germline ends came to 4 bases. The CDR3 coding sequence is TGTGCCAGCTCAGGGCTGAACACTGAAGCTTTCTTT. Its translation: CASSGLNTEAFF.